These 27 T cell receptor beta chains were sequenced from one sample in a study of neurological immune-mediated disorders. TCRdb re-analysed the 5' RACE reads in MiXCR, keeping a single row per CDR3 protein. Here the sample spans 31,000 or so distinct CDR3 sequences, around 1.5% being singletons. The sample taken for sequencing was PBMCs. These receptors all stem from a woman aged 25 to 39 with multiple sclerosis.

This clonotype was seen many times. The V call is TRBV7-3, the J call TRBJ2-5, with 8 bases fitting TRBD2. This CDR3 is 14 amino acids long. V was pared by 4 bases and J by 5 bases, with 6 bases of the junction left unmatched. Germline values: CDR1 SGHTA, CDR2 FQGTGA. The CDR3 here is CASSYQRGGETQYF. CDR3 bases: TGTGCCAGCAGCTACCAACGGGGGGGCGAGACCCAGTACTTC.

This clonotype was detected many times. The chain uses TRBV20-1 and TRBJ1-5, with D uncertain. V shed 6 bases and J shed 5 bases, with 17 bases lying between them. Germline loops: CDR1 DFQATT, CDR2 SNEGSKA (reference sequence). This CDR3 comprises 14 residues. The CDR3 protein is CSALEPRAHQPQHF. DNA of the CDR3: TGCAGTGCCCTAGAGCCCCGGGCCCATCAGCCCCAGCATTTT.

This clonotype was recorded at least ten times. The chain employs TRBV5-1 and TRBJ2-3; no reliable D call. This CDR3 has 14 residues. V lost 5 bases and J 5 bases, leaving 15 bases between the germline ends. CDR1 and CDR2 (germline): SGHRS, YFSETQ. The CDR3 sequence: CASRKGNSGDTQYF. CDR3 DNA sequence: TGCGCCAGCAGAAAAGGGAACAGTGGAGATACGCAGTATTTT.

In this sample, this clonotype turned up many times. The CDR3: CATSRSNIVQYF. Here the CDR3 DNA reads TGTGCCACCAGCAGATCCAACATAGTTCAGTACTTC. The gene calls are TRBV15 and TRBJ2-4, with D uncertain. Germline CDR1 reads LNHNV; CDR2 reads YYDKDF (reference sequence). V was clipped by 2 bases and J by 11 bases, with 10 bases between them. The CDR3 spans 12 residues.

This clonotype showed up many times. This chain joins TRBV2 and TRBJ1-6; no clear D. Germline V gene lookup returns CDR1 SNHLY and CDR2 FYNNEI. The CDR3 totals 15 residues. V lost 7 bases, J lost 10 bases, and 20 bases lay in between. The CDR3 is CASTRTSPPGSPLHF. The CDR3 nucleotides read TGTGCCAGCACCCGAACGAGTCCCCCCGGCTCACCCCTCCACTTT.

This clonotype was detected many times. The chain carries TRBV25-1 and TRBJ2-5; D tentatively reads TRBD1 or TRBD2 (7 bases each). V shed 3 bases and J shed 5 bases, with 16 bases lying between them. Germline V lookup: CDR1 MGHDK, CDR2 SYGVNS. This CDR3 spans 15 amino acids. CDR3 loop: CASSDPTGRGETQYF. Here the CDR3 DNA reads TGTGCCAGCAGTGACCCGACAGGGCGGGGGGAGACCCAGTACTTC.

This clonotype was counted ten times or more. The gene calls are TRBV29-1 and TRBJ2-7; 8 bases fit TRBD1. Germline V gene lookup returns CDR1 SQVTM and CDR2 ANQGSEA. Losses at the gene ends were 2 bases for V and 4 bases for J; bases not matched to a gene: 7. The CDR3 consists of 14 residues. The CDR3 here is CSVEKGQGSYEQYF. CDR3 DNA: TGCAGCGTTGAAAAAGGACAGGGTTCTTACGAGCAGTACTTC.

This clonotype was seen ten or more times. V is TRBV5-1 and J is TRBJ1-1; D gene unclear. CDR3 length: 13 residues. Germline values: CDR1 SGHRS, CDR2 YFSETQ. The V end was cut by 0 bases, the J end by 5 bases, with 8 bases between. CDR3: CASSLGERTEAFF. Written as DNA, the CDR3 is TGCGCCAGCAGCTTGGGGGAGAGAACTGAAGCTTTCTTT. Supplemented by reference TRBV5-1 and TRBJ1-1, the full variable domain reads KAGVTQTPRYLIKTRGQQVTLSCSPISGHRSVSWYQQTPGQGLQFLFEYFSETQRNKGNFPGRFSGRQFSNSRSEMNVSTLELGDSALYLCASSLGERTEAFFGQGTRLTVV.

This clonotype was seen at least ten times. The rearrangement uses TRBV15 and TRBJ2-2; 9 bases match TRBD2. There are 16 residues in the CDR3. The V gene end was trimmed by 3 bases and the J gene end by 5 bases; junction bases not matched to a gene: 7. Germline V gives CDR1 LNHNV, CDR2 YYDKDF (reference sequence). The CDR3 sequence is CATSSEAGGWTGELFF. The CDR3 DNA is TGTGCCACCAGCAGTGAAGCGGGGGGATGGACCGGGGAGCTGTTTTTT. The whole variable domain, filled in from reference TRBV15 and TRBJ2-2, reads DAMVIQNPRYQVTQFGKPVTLSCSQTLNHNVMYWYQQKSSQAPKLLFHYYDKDFNNEADTPDNFQSRRPNTSFCFLDIRSPGLGDTAMYLCATSSEAGGWTGELFFGEGSRLTVL.

This clonotype was found many times. This chain uses TRBV3-1 with TRBJ1-5; D possibly corresponds to TRBD1 (6 bases). V was cut by 3 bases and J by 7 bases, with 13 bases left in between. The CDR3 extends over 14 amino acids. Germline V gene lookup returns CDR1 LGHDT and CDR2 YNNKEL (reference sequence). DNA of the CDR3: TGTGCCAGCAGCCAGGGGGCAGGGAAGCAGCCCCAGCATTTT. It yields the protein CASSQGAGKQPQHF.

This clonotype is classed as medium-sized. The chain has TRBV7-2 and TRBJ1-1; no definite D call. Germline assignment: CDR1 SGHTA and CDR2 FQGNSA. The CDR3 contains 13 residues. The ends were cut back, 3 bases at V and 5 bases at J, with 10 bases in the middle. The CDR3 is CASSFLGKTEAFF. CDR3 in DNA: TGTGCCAGCAGCTTTTTGGGTAAAACTGAAGCTTTCTTT.

This clonotype has a count of ten or more. The J gene is TRBJ2-5, the V gene TRBV12-3 or TRBV12-4; tentative D call: TRBD1 (6 bases). The V end lost 4 bases, the J end lost 2 bases, and 11 bases lay between the germline ends. The CDR3 spans 14 residues. The CDR3 nucleotides are TGTGCCAGCAGTTACGGGACAATACAAGAGACCCAGTACTTC. The encoded protein is CASSYGTIQETQYF.

This clonotype is medium-sized (0.01 to 0.1%) in the sample. The genes are TRBV7-2 and TRBJ2-7; 13 bases match TRBD2. The CDR3 runs to 16 residues. V dropped 5 bases and J dropped 7; count of bases not matched to a gene: 11. In germline, CDR1 is SGHTA, CDR2 FQGNSA. The CDR3 bases are TGTGCCAGCAGCCCCGGGACTAGCGGGGCCCTGGGGGAGCAGTACTTC. It codes for CASSPGTSGALGEQYF.

There are many counts of this clonotype. The gene calls are TRBV5-5 and TRBJ1-1; TRBD1 matches at 7 bases. CDR1 is SGHKS and CDR2 is YYEKEE in the germline V gene (reference sequence). Losses at the gene ends were 0 bases for V and 5 bases for J; bases not matched to a gene: 4. There are 14 residues in the CDR3. CDR3 sequence: CASSLVGGRTEAFF. CDR3 nucleotide sequence: TGTGCCAGCAGCTTGGTAGGGGGCAGGACTGAAGCTTTCTTT.

This clonotype was recorded many times. The chain joins TRBV20-1 to TRBJ2-1; 9 nucleotides agree with TRBD2. CDR1 is DFQATT, CDR2 SNEGSKA, per germline (reference sequence). Germline trimming cut 4 bases from V and 5 bases from J; bases unmatched to any gene: 3. The CDR3 has 13 amino acids. In nucleotides, the CDR3 is TGCAGTGCTACGACTAGCGGCCACAATGAGCAGTTCTTC. It specifies CSATTSGHNEQFF.

The table lists this clonotype with many counts. The chain couples TRBV12-3 or TRBV12-4 to TRBJ1-1; D is unclear. There are 15 residues in the CDR3. V was shortened by 3 bases and J by 6 bases, with 17 bases between the two germline ends. The CDR3 is CASSFSSPLSSEAFF. CDR3 nucleotide sequence: TGTGCCAGCAGTTTTAGCAGCCCGCTGAGCTCTGAAGCTTTCTTT.

This clonotype was seen at least ten times. CDR3 nucleotide sequence: TGCGCCAGTGAGGGGGGCTCCTACAATGAGCAGTTCTTC. Amino acid sequence: CASEGGSYNEQFF. The chain couples TRBV20-1 to TRBJ2-1, with D possibly being TRBD1 or TRBD2 (6 bases each). CDR3 length equals 13 residues. The germline gives CDR1 DFQATT, CDR2 SNEGSKA (reference sequence).

This clonotype has ten or more counts. Here the CDR3 DNA reads TGTGCCAGCAGCTTACATGACGAGCAGTACTTC. Translated: CASSLHDEQYF. The chain carries TRBV7-2 and TRBJ2-7; D gene unclear. This CDR3 region has 11 residues. V was shortened by 2 bases and J by 5 bases, with 4 bases between the two germline ends. CDR1 and CDR2 (germline): SGHTA, FQGNSA.

This clonotype was seen repeatedly, ten times or more. The rearrangement links TRBV6-5 to TRBJ2-3; 9 bases match TRBD2. In germline, CDR1 is MNHEY, CDR2 SVGAGI. V shed 6 bases and J 3 bases; nucleotides not matched to a gene: 7. The CDR3 runs to 15 residues. Here the CDR3 DNA reads TGTGCCAGCAGCTTACTAGCGGGCGGTACAGATACGCAGTATTTT. It encodes CASSLLAGGTDTQYF.

The rearrangement uses TRBV6-4 and TRBJ1-2, with 8 bases matching TRBD1. The germline V gene encodes CDR1 MRHNA and CDR2 SNTAGT. Germline trimming cut 6 bases from V and 7 bases from J; bases unmatched to any gene: 10. This CDR3 has 14 residues. The DNA of the CDR3 is TGTGCCAGCAGCCTAAGGACAGGGAGTGGTGGCTACACCTTC. It encodes CASSLRTGSGGYTF.

This clonotype was observed many times. This chain joins TRBV3-1 and TRBJ2-7, with D uncertain. This CDR3 is built from 13 residues. Between the trimmed V and J ends, which lost 4 bases and 8 bases, there was a span of 15 bases. Germline V CDR1 and CDR2: LGHDT, YNNKEL (reference sequence). CDR3 residues: CASSRTPDQKQYF. CDR3 bases: TGTGCCAGCAGCCGCACACCGGACCAGAAGCAGTACTTC.

Ten or more counts support this clonotype. The chain carries TRBV7-3 and TRBJ2-2; D is uncertain. CDR3 size: 15 residues. The V and J ends lost 0 bases and 3 bases respectively, with 8 bases between them. Germline CDR1 is SGHTA and CDR2 is FQGTGA. The CDR3 sequence is CASSLTSSDTGELFF. The CDR3 DNA sequence: TGTGCCAGCAGCTTAACTAGCTCGGACACCGGGGAGCTGTTTTTT.

This clonotype was seen ten or more times. The chain has TRBV6-2 or TRBV6-3 and TRBJ1-1; TRBD1 might be the D (5 bases). The CDR3 runs 13 residues. V lost 7 bases to trimming and J lost 6 bases, with 15 bases between them. CDR1 and CDR2 from the germline V gene are MNHEY and SVGEGT. Here the CDR3 DNA reads TGTGCCAGCACCAAGAGCCGGGGACCTGAAGCTTTCTTT. Its protein product is CASTKSRGPEAFF.

Ten or more counts support this clonotype. V and J are TRBV12-3 or TRBV12-4 and TRBJ2-2, with D uncertain. The ends were cut back, 0 bases at V and 2 bases at J, with 7 bases in the middle. The CDR3 totals 15 residues. The DNA of the CDR3 is TGTGCCAGCAGTTTAGCGGGAACAAACACCGGGGAGCTGTTTTTT. Protein: CASSLAGTNTGELFF.

This clonotype was recorded many times. This chain links TRBV20-1 with TRBJ2-1, with 7 bases fitting TRBD1. The CDR3 runs to 15 residues. Trimming removed 2 bases from V and 4 bases from J; junction bases left unmatched: 8. Germline V gene data show CDR1 as DFQATT and CDR2 as SNEGSKA (reference sequence). CDR3 DNA sequence: TGCAGTGCTAGATCAGAGACAGGGCTGTACAATGAGCAGTTCTTC. Residues: CSARSETGLYNEQFF.

In regard to this clonotype: The germline gene is not matched at one end of the junction; a read error may be the cause. V is TRBV20-1 and J is TRBJ1-5; tentatively, D is TRBD1 (5 bases). This CDR3 region has 12 residues. From germline, CDR1 is DFQATT and CDR2 SNEGSKA (reference sequence). The chain's CDR3 is CSALWGNQHQHF. DNA of the CDR3: TGCAGTGCTCTTTGGGGGAATCAGCACCAGCATTTT.

This clonotype has a count of ten or more. V is TRBV7-8 and J is TRBJ2-3, with D tentatively TRBD1 or TRBD2 (6 bases each). V lost 3 bases to trimming and J lost 2 bases, with 12 bases between them. The CDR3 is 15 residues long. Germline V gives CDR1 SGHVS, CDR2 FQNEAQ. This CDR3 is CASSLTGAITDTQYF. CDR3 nucleotide sequence: TGTGCCAGCAGCTTGACGGGGGCGATCACAGATACGCAGTATTTT.